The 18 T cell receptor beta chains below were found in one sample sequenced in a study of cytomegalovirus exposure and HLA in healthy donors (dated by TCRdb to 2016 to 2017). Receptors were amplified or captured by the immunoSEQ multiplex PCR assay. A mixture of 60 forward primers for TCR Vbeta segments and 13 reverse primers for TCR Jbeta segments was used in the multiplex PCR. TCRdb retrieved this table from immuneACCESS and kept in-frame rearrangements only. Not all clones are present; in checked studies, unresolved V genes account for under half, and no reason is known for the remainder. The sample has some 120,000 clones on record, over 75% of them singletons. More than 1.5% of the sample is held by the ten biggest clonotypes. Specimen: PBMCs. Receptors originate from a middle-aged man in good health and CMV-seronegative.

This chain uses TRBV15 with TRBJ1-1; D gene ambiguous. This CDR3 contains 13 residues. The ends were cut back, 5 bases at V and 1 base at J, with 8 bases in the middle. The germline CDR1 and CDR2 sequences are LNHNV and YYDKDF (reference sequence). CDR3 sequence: CATSFSGNTEAFF. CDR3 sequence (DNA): TGTGCCACCAGCTTTTCGGGGAACACTGAAGCTTTCTTT.

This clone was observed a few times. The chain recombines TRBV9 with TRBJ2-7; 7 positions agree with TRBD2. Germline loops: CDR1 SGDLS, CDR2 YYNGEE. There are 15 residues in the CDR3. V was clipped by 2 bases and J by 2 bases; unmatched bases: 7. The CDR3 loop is CASSVLADSTYEQYF. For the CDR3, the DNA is TGTGCCAGCAGCGTTCTAGCGGACTCTACCTACGAGCAGTACTTC.

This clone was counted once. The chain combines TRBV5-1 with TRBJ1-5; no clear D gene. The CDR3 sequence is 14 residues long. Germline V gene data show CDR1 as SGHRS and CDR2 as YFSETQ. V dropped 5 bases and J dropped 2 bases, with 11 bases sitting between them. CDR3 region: CASSSDGGNQPQHF. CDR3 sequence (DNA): TGCGCCAGCAGTTCGGACGGGGGCAATCAGCCCCAGCATTTT.

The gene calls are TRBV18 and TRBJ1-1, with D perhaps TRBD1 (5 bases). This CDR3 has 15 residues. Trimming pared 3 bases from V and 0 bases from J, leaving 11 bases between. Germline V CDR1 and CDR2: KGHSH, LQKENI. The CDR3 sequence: CASSPRQGVNTEAFF. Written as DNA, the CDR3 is TGTGCCAGCTCACCCCGGCAGGGTGTGAACACTGAAGCTTTCTTT. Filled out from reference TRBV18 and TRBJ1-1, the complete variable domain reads NAGVMQNPRHLVRRRGQEARLRCSPMKGHSHVYWYRQLPEEGLKFMVYLQKENIIDESGMPKERFSAEFPKEGPSILRIQQVVRGDSAAYFCASSPRQGVNTEAFFGQGTRLTVV.

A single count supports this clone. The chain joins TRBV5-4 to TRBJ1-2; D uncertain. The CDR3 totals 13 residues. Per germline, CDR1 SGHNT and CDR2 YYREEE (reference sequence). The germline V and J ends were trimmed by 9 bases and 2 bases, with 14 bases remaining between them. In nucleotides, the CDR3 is TGTGCCACCAGAGCGAATGAGAACTATGGCTACACCTTC. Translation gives CATRANENYGYTF.

DNA of the CDR3: TGTGCCAGCAGCCCCAGGGCGAATTCACCCCTCCACTTT. This sequence encodes CASSPRANSPLHF. The chain has TRBV28 and TRBJ1-6, with a weak D call TRBD1 (5 bases). Trimming shortened V by 6 bases and J by 7 bases, and 10 bases separated the two germline ends. Germline V gene data show CDR1 as MDHEN and CDR2 as SYDVKM. The CDR3 has 13 residues. The full variable domain, with the rest looked up from reference TRBV28 and TRBJ1-6, is DVKVTQSSRYLVKRTGEKVFLECVQDMDHENMFWYRQDPGLGLRLIYFSYDVKMKEKGDIPEGYSVSREKKERFSLILESASTNQTSMYLCASSPRANSPLHFGNGTRLTVT.

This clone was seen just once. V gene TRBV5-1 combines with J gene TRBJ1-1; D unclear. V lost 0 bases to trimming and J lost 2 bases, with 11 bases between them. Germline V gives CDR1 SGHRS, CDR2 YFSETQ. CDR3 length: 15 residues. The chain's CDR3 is CASSLVTTRNTEAFF. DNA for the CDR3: TGCGCCAGCAGCTTGGTGACGACACGAAACACTGAAGCTTTCTTT.

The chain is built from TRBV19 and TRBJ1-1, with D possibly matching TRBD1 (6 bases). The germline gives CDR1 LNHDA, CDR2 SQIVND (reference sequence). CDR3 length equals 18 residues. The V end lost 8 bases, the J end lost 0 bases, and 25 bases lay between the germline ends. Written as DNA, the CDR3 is TGTGCCAGTTCACTTACGCAGGGGAGAATACTAATGAACACTGAAGCTTTCTTT. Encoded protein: CASSLTQGRILMNTEAFF.

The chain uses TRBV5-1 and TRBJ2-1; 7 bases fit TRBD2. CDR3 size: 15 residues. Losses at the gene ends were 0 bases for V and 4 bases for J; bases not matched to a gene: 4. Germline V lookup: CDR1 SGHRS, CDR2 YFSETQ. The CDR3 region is CASSLGLAVYNEQFF. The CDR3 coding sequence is TGCGCCAGCAGCTTGGGGCTAGCGGTTTACAATGAGCAGTTCTTC.

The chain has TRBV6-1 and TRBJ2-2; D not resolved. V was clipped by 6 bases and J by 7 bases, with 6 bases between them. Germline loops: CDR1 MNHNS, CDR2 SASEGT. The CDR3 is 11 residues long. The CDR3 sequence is CASRQRGELFF. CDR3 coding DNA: TGTGCCAGCAGACAACGCGGGGAGCTGTTTTTT.

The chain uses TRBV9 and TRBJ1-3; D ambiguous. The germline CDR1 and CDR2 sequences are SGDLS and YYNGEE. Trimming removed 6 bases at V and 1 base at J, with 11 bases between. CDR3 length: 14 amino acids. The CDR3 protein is CASKGGHSGNTIYF. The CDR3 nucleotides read TGTGCCAGCAAAGGCGGCCATTCTGGAAACACCATATATTTT.

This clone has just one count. CDR3 sequence (DNA): TGCGCCAGCAGCCAGGCTACAGGGACCGGGGAGCTGTTTTTT. This gives the protein CASSQATGTGELFF. This rearrangement joins TRBV4-1 to TRBJ2-2; tentative D call: TRBD1 (6 bases). V dropped 3 bases and J dropped 5 bases, with 10 bases sitting between them. Per the germline V gene, CDR1 is MGHRA and CDR2 is YSYEKL. The CDR3 spans 14 residues.

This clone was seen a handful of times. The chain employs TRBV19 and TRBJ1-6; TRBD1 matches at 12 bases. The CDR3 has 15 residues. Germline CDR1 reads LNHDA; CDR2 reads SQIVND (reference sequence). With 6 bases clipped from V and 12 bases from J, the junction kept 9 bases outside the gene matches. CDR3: CASRNTGTGGKPLHF. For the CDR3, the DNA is TGTGCCAGTAGAAACACCGGGACAGGGGGCAAACCCCTCCACTTT.

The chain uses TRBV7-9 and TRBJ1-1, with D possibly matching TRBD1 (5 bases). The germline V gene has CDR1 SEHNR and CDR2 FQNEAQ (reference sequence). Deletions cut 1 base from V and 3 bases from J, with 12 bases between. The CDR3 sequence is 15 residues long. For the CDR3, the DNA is TGTGCCAGCAGCTTAGGTCGGGGGACGGACACTGAAGCTTTCTTT. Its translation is CASSLGRGTDTEAFF.

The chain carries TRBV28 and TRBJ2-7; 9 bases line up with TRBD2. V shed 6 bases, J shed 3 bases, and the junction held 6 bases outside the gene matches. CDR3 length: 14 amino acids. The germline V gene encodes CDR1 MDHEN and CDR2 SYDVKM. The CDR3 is CASRNSGSNYEQYF. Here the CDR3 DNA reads TGTGCCAGCAGGAATAGCGGGAGTAACTACGAGCAGTACTTC.

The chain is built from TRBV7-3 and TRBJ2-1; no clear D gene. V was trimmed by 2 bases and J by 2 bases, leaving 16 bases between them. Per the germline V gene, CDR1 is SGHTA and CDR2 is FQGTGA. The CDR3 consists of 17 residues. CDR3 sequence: CASSLGQRVGAYNEQFF. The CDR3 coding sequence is TGTGCCAGCAGCTTAGGGCAGAGAGTTGGCGCCTACAATGAGCAGTTCTTC.

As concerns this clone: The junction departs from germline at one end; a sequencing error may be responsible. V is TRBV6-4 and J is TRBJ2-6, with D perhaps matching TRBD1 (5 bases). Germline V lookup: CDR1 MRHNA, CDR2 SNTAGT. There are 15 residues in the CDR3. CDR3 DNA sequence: TGTGCCAGCAGTGACGACAGCTCTGGGGCCAACGGCCTGACTTTC. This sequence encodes CASSDDSSGANGLTF.

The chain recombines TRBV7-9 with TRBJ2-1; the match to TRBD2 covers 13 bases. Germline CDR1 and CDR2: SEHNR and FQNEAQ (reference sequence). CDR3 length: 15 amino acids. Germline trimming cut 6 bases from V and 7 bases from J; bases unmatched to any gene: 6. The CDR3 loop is CASRAGLAGENEQFF. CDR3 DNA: TGTGCCAGCAGGGCCGGACTAGCGGGGGAGAATGAGCAGTTCTTC.